What follows are 31 T cell receptor beta chains derived from one specimen sequenced in a study of blood T cell repertoires in COVID-19. Clones were sequenced by immunoSEQ multiplex PCR, and TCRdb holds only the in-frame ones, with some missing. The sample has some 70,000 clones; approximately 86% are singletons. The sequenced material came from peripheral blood. These receptors all stem from a woman aged 60-75 years with acute or convalescent COVID-19.

The table lists this clone with a count of one. The chain combines TRBV5-4 with TRBJ2-3; D perhaps matches TRBD1 (5 bases). This CDR3 comprises 15 residues. Trimming shortened V by 0 bases and J by 4 bases, and 12 bases separated the two germline ends. The germline CDR1 and CDR2 sequences are SGHNT and YYREEE (reference sequence). Here the CDR3 reads CASSLEGAVSDTQYF. CDR3 DNA sequence: TGTGCCAGCAGCTTGGAAGGGGCCGTATCAGATACGCAGTATTTT.

J is TRBJ1-1 and V is TRBV28, with 10 bases identical to TRBD1. Germline V gives CDR1 MDHEN, CDR2 SYDVKM. The trim removed 7 bases at V and 2 bases at J, leaving 7 bases unmatched. This CDR3 is built from 15 residues. The CDR3 region has the DNA TGTGCCAGCACCCGACAGGGGGCGGGAAACACTGAAGCTTTCTTT. It yields the protein CASTRQGAGNTEAFF. Together with reference TRBV28 and TRBJ1-1, the CDR3 gives the full variable domain: DVKVTQSSRYLVKRTGEKVFLECVQDMDHENMFWYRQDPGLGLRLIYFSYDVKMKEKGDIPEGYSVSREKKERFSLILESASTNQTSMYLCASTRQGAGNTEAFFGQGTRLTVV.

J is TRBJ1-1 and V is TRBV6-5, with 11 bases identical to TRBD1. V dropped 5 bases and J dropped 0; count of bases not matched to a gene: 2. CDR1 is MNHEY and CDR2 is SVGAGI in the germline V gene. The CDR3 consists of 15 residues. CDR3: CASSRTGGVNTEAFF. In nucleotides, the CDR3 is TGTGCCAGCAGTCGGACAGGGGGCGTGAACACTGAAGCTTTCTTT.

CDR3 in amino acids: CASSQLTPGQANEKLFF. Written as DNA, the CDR3 is TGTGCCAGCAGCCAGCTAACGCCGGGACAGGCTAATGAAAAACTGTTTTTT. The V call is TRBV5-5, the J call TRBJ1-4; 8 positions match TRBD1. The trim removed 4 bases at V and 3 bases at J, leaving 11 bases unmatched. Germline CDR1 is SGHKS and CDR2 is YYEKEE (reference sequence). The CDR3 totals 17 residues.

The genes are TRBV6-5 and TRBJ1-6; possible D gene TRBD1, 6 bases. The germline CDR1 and CDR2 sequences are MNHEY and SVGAGI. V dropped 5 bases and J dropped 7 bases, with 12 bases sitting between them. This CDR3 is built from 14 residues. CDR3 nucleotide sequence: TGTGCCAGCAGTCCCGGGGGGGGCAATTCACCCCTCCACTTT. It translates to CASSPGGGNSPLHF.

This chain links TRBV5-6 with TRBJ1-2; the D is unclear. Germline V gene sequence: CDR1 SGHDT, CDR2 YYEEEE. The CDR3 is 18 amino acids. With 4 bases removed from V and 1 base from J, the gap between germline ends came to 23 bases. CDR3 nucleotides: TGTGCCAGCAGCGTGGGTGGAAAGGGAGCTACCGTTAACTATGGCTACACCTTC. Amino acids: CASSVGGKGATVNYGYTF.

J is TRBJ2-2 and V is TRBV5-1; tentative D call: TRBD2 (5 bases). Germline lookup yields CDR1 SGHRS and CDR2 YFSETQ. The CDR3 covers 13 residues. V lost 6 bases and J 2 bases, leaving 8 bases between the germline ends. The CDR3 DNA sequence: TGCGCCAGCAATGCGGGTAACACCGGGGAGCTGTTTTTT. Translating it yields CASNAGNTGELFF.

This clone was recorded once. This chain joins TRBV5-4 and TRBJ1-1, with a weak D call TRBD1 (5 bases). V lost 0 bases and J 4 bases, leaving 7 bases between the germline ends. Germline CDR1 reads SGHNT; CDR2 reads YYREEE (reference sequence). CDR3 size: 13 residues. The CDR3 sequence: CASSLGGGTEAFF. The CDR3 DNA reads as TGTGCCAGCAGCTTGGGGGGCGGCACTGAAGCTTTCTTT.

The rearrangement links TRBV9 to TRBJ2-3; TRBD2 matches at 10 bases. Germline V lookup: CDR1 SGDLS, CDR2 YYNGEE. The CDR3 spans 16 residues. V trimming: 4 bases; J trimming: 4 bases; junction bases outside the gene matches: 9. The CDR3 loop reads CASSPLPLAGADTQYF. CDR3 DNA sequence: TGTGCCAGCAGCCCCCTCCCGCTAGCGGGGGCAGATACGCAGTATTTT.

The count of this clone is one. The chain links TRBV6-5 to TRBJ2-7; weak D call: TRBD2 (6 bases). The CDR3 runs to 13 residues. CDR1 MNHEY and CDR2 SVGAGI come from the germline V gene. V was cut by 6 bases and J by 6 bases, with 15 bases left in between. The CDR3 loop reads CASRQDNGGEQYF. The CDR3 DNA reads as TGTGCCAGCAGGCAGGACAACGGGGGCGAGCAGTACTTC.

This clone appeared a single time. This chain connects TRBV5-4 to TRBJ1-2; unclear D gene. The length of the CDR3 is 14 residues. V was cut by 0 bases and J by 0 bases, with 6 bases left in between. In germline, CDR1 is SGHNT, CDR2 YYREEE (reference sequence). The CDR3 DNA is TGTGCCAGCAGCTTGGGCAGTACTAACTATGGCTACACCTTC. Translating gives CASSLGSTNYGYTF. Full variable domain (outside the CDR3, taken from reference TRBV5-4 and TRBJ1-2): ETGVTQSPTHLIKTRGQQVTLRCSSQSGHNTVSWYQQALGQGPQFIFQYYREEENGRGNFPPRFSGLQFPNYSSELNVNALELDDSALYLCASSLGSTNYGYTFGSGTRLTVV.

The gene calls are TRBV7-9 and TRBJ2-2; tentatively, D is TRBD1 (6 bases). Trimming took 2 bases from V and 3 from J, leaving 10 bases between them. The length of the CDR3 is 15 residues. Looked up from germline, CDR1 is SEHNR and CDR2 is FQNEAQ (reference sequence). Here the CDR3 DNA reads TGTGCCAGCAGCTTAACGCAGGGGTACACCGGGGAGCTGTTTTTT. Encoded protein: CASSLTQGYTGELFF.

The chain joins TRBV5-1 to TRBJ1-1, with D perhaps matching TRBD1 (6 bases). The germline V and J ends were trimmed by 2 bases and 10 bases, with 21 bases remaining between them. This CDR3 contains 15 residues. CDR1 is SGHRS, CDR2 YFSETQ, per germline. The CDR3 region has the DNA TGCGCCAGCAGCTTTTCCAATCAAGGGGGAGTGGGAGCTTTCTTT. The encoded protein is CASSFSNQGGVGAFF.

The rearrangement uses TRBV24-1 and TRBJ1-3, with 8 bases identical to TRBD1. The junction had 4 bases not matched to a gene; V was cut back by 3 bases and J by 1 base. Germline CDR1 reads KGHDR; CDR2 reads SFDVKD. This CDR3 has 16 residues. In DNA, the CDR3 is TGTGCCACCAGTGATGGGGGGACAGGATCTGGAAACACCATATATTTT. It is translated as CATSDGGTGSGNTIYF.

This rearrangement joins TRBV5-4 to TRBJ2-3, with 11 bases fitting TRBD2. Germline loops: CDR1 SGHNT, CDR2 YYREEE (reference sequence). The CDR3 length is 16 residues. V trimming: 4 bases; J trimming: 2 bases; junction bases outside the gene matches: 6. The CDR3 loop reads CASSPRLAGTTDTQYF. The CDR3 DNA is TGTGCCAGCAGCCCCCGACTAGCGGGGACCACAGATACGCAGTATTTT.

The chain employs TRBV9 and TRBJ1-1; 10 nucleotides match TRBD1. After removal of 2 bases from V and 5 bases from J, the junction contained 6 bases not matched to a gene. Germline lookup yields CDR1 SGDLS and CDR2 YYNGEE. The CDR3 loop spans 15 amino acids. CDR3 protein: CASSVAGQGGTEAFF. CDR3 DNA sequence: TGTGCCAGCAGCGTCGCAGGACAGGGGGGGACTGAAGCTTTCTTT. The variable domain in full, with the rest retrieved from reference TRBV9 and TRBJ1-1, is DSGVTQTPKHLITATGQRVTLRCSPRSGDLSVYWYQQSLDQGLQFLIQYYNGEERAKGNILERFSAQQFPDLHSELNLSSLELGDSALYFCASSVAGQGGTEAFFGQGTRLTVV.

The J gene is TRBJ1-1, the V gene TRBV27; D gene uncertain. V was shortened by 3 bases and J by 3 bases, with 8 bases between the two germline ends. This CDR3 contains 13 residues. The germline V gene has CDR1 MNHEY and CDR2 SMNVEV (reference sequence). CDR3 DNA: TGTGCCAGCAGTTTTTTTCTTGACACTGAAGCTTTCTTT. As protein: CASSFFLDTEAFF.

The chain employs TRBV5-6 and TRBJ1-6; a possible D gene is TRBD1 (6 bases). The CDR3 has 14 amino acids. V was cut by 4 bases and J by 9 bases, with 14 bases left in between. Germline values: CDR1 SGHDT, CDR2 YYEEEE. The CDR3 DNA sequence: TGTGCCAGCAGCCTTCAGGGGTTTTCTTCACCCCTCCACTTT. The encoded protein is CASSLQGFSSPLHF.

V usage is TRBV4-1 and J usage is TRBJ1-6, with TRBD1 identical over 8 bases. Germline V gives CDR1 MGHRA, CDR2 YSYEKL. CDR3 length: 16 amino acids. The trim removed 0 bases at V and 9 bases at J, leaving 7 bases unmatched. The CDR3 loop is CASSQDGRDRTSPLHF. CDR3 bases: TGCGCCAGCAGCCAAGACGGCCGGGACAGGACTTCACCCCTCCACTTT.

This chain links TRBV21-1 with TRBJ2-2; the table's TRBD2 call for D was not verified on the DNA. TRBV21-1 is a documented pseudogene. The CDR3 covers 17 residues. CDR3 sequence: CASRKDGKNPNTGELFF. The CDR3 DNA sequence: TGTGCCAGCAGGAAGGACGGGAAAAACCCAAACACCGGGGAGCTGTTTTTT.

The gene calls are TRBV28 and TRBJ1-5; possible D gene TRBD1, 5 bases. The V and J ends lost 1 base and 4 bases respectively, with 8 bases between them. Germline V lookup: CDR1 MDHEN, CDR2 SYDVKM. The CDR3 loop spans 14 amino acids. The DNA for the CDR3 is TGTGCCAGCAGTTTATTACAGGATAATCAGCCCCAGCATTTT. It translates to CASSLLQDNQPQHF.

V is TRBV19 and J is TRBJ1-2; 10 bases are a match to TRBD1. The CDR3 runs 14 residues. Losses at the gene ends were 6 bases for V and 4 bases for J; bases not matched to a gene: 5. Germline CDR1 reads LNHDA; CDR2 reads SQIVND (reference sequence). This chain's CDR3 is CASRTGQGLYGYTF. Here the CDR3 DNA reads TGTGCCAGTAGAACGGGACAGGGGCTCTATGGCTACACCTTC.

The V and J genes are TRBV28 and TRBJ1-2; 10 bases match TRBD1. This CDR3 has 12 residues. V lost 6 bases, J lost 13 bases, and 8 bases stayed unmatched. From germline, CDR1 is MDHEN and CDR2 SYDVKM. The CDR3 spells CASSELDRGLTF. As DNA, the CDR3 is TGTGCCAGCAGCGAGCTAGACAGGGGGCTCACCTTC.

The chain has TRBV5-4 and TRBJ1-5, with TRBD1 identical over 7 bases. Germline V gene sequence: CDR1 SGHNT, CDR2 YYREEE (reference sequence). The ends lost 4 bases at V and 4 bases at J; junction bases unmatched: 8. This CDR3 comprises 15 residues. The CDR3 sequence is CASSIDRARNQPQHF. The CDR3 bases are TGTGCCAGCAGCATTGACAGGGCTAGGAATCAGCCCCAGCATTTT.

A single count supports this clone. The CDR3 sequence is CASSPPRDTYNEQFF. CDR3 sequence (DNA): TGTGCCAGCTCACCACCCCGGGACACCTACAATGAGCAGTTCTTC. The rearrangement uses TRBV18 and TRBJ2-1; D is perhaps TRBD1 (6 bases). V lost 0 bases and J lost 2, with 8 bases in between. The CDR3 consists of 15 residues. Germline CDR1 is KGHSH and CDR2 is LQKENI.

The chain recombines TRBV7-2 with TRBJ2-7; D perhaps matches TRBD2 (5 bases). Germline V lookup: CDR1 SGHTA, CDR2 FQGNSA. The CDR3 is 17 amino acids. V shed 5 bases and J shed 3 bases, with 23 bases lying between them. Here the CDR3 DNA reads TGTGCCAGCAGCCATGCGGTTATCTCGGGGATTATCTACGAGCAGTACTTC. It encodes CASSHAVISGIIYEQYF. The full variable domain, completed using reference TRBV7-2 and TRBJ2-7, is GAGVSQSPSNKVTEKGKDVELRCDPISGHTALYWYRQSLGQGLEFLIYFQGNSAPDKSGLPSDRFSAERTGGSVSTLTIQRTQQEDSAVYLCASSHAVISGIIYEQYFGPGTRLTVT.

This clone was found once. The V and J genes are TRBV27 and TRBJ1-1; weak D call: TRBD1 (6 bases). The germline V gene has CDR1 MNHEY and CDR2 SMNVEV (reference sequence). The CDR3 totals 11 residues. V was cut by 7 bases and J by 4 bases, with 7 bases left in between. The CDR3 region has the DNA TGTGCCAGCATAGGGGGCACTGAAGCTTTCTTT. Translated, it gives CASIGGTEAFF.

The rearrangement joins TRBV5-6 to TRBJ2-1, with D possibly TRBD1 on 5 matching bases. The CDR3 is 18 residues long. The germline CDR1 and CDR2 sequences are SGHDT and YYEEEE. V lost 1 base to trimming and J lost 2 bases, with 19 bases between them. The CDR3 sequence: CASSLWFEWTPTYNEQFF. As DNA, the CDR3 is TGTGCCAGCAGCTTGTGGTTTGAGTGGACACCAACCTACAATGAGCAGTTCTTC. The full variable domain, with the rest looked up from reference TRBV5-6 and TRBJ2-1, is DAGVTQSPTHLIKTRGQQVTLRCSPKSGHDTVSWYQQALGQGPQFIFQYYEEEERQRGNFPDRFSGHQFPNYSSELNVNALLLGDSALYLCASSLWFEWTPTYNEQFFGPGTRLTVL.

The gene calls are TRBV18 and TRBJ1-5, with TRBD1 matching 10 bases. Germline CDR1 reads KGHSH; CDR2 reads LQKENI. V was clipped by 4 bases and J by 5 bases; unmatched bases: 2. This CDR3 spans 14 amino acids. CDR3 coding DNA: TGTGCCAGCTCACGAGGGACAGGGGATCAGCCCCAGCATTTT. Its protein is CASSRGTGDQPQHF.

The chain employs TRBV18 and TRBJ2-7; 10 bases are a match to TRBD2. V gave up 3 bases and J gave up 7 bases; unmatched junction bases: 9. CDR1 and CDR2 from the germline V gene are KGHSH and LQKENI. This CDR3 contains 15 residues. The CDR3 spells CASSPLTSGFVEQYF. CDR3 nucleotides: TGTGCCAGCTCACCGCTGACTAGCGGGTTTGTAGAGCAGTACTTC.

The gene calls are TRBV7-2 and TRBJ2-2; 11 positions match TRBD2. The V gene end was trimmed by 4 bases and the J gene end by 6 bases; junction bases not matched to a gene: 10. This CDR3 contains 17 residues. Germline values: CDR1 SGHTA, CDR2 FQGNSA. The CDR3 DNA sequence: TGTGCCAGCAGCTCTTTAACTCTAGCGGGGGGACCCGGGGAGCTGTTTTTT. Residues: CASSSLTLAGGPGELFF.